The 5 T cell receptor beta chains reported below all come from one sample, sequenced in a study of CXCR3-negative and CXCR3-positive naive CD8 T cells. UMI-labeled 5' RACE yielded the TRB cDNA libraries. TCRdb reprocessed the 5' RACE reads and stores each CDR3 protein as one record, lacking DNA. The sample shows about 89,000 distinct CDR3 sequences, and approximately 1.1% sits with its ten largest clones. The study's findings and limits: Naive CXCR3-positive cells had TRB CDR3s more hydrophobic than those of CXCR3-negative naive cells.

Antigen specificity for these receptors is unknown. The sequenced sample was naive CXCR3+ CD8+ T cells from blood. Indicated subset: CD45RO-CCR7+CD27+CD95- naive CD8+ T cells expressing CXCR3 (TNR3+). These receptor sequences come from a human donor in good health. Some clones in this sample may be carry-over from other donors' samples.

The gene calls are TRBV6-1 and TRBJ2-3; TCRdb outputs TRBD1, but without DNA this stays unchecked. This CDR3 spans 16 amino acids. The germline gives CDR1 MNHNS, CDR2 SASEGT. The CDR3: CASSLYARDVTDTQYF.

V gene TRBV12-5 combines with J gene TRBJ2-3; TCRdb picks TRBD1, but there is no DNA to check that call. CDR1 and CDR2 (germline): LGHNT, FRNRAP. The CDR3 contains 12 residues. Here the CDR3 reads CASGLDRGSSSF.

This sequence joins TRBV27 and TRBJ2-7; TCRdb gives TRBD1 as the D gene, but with no DNA this cannot be confirmed. Germline V gene data show CDR1 as MNHEY and CDR2 as SMNVEV (reference sequence). The CDR3 has 15 amino acids. CDR3 sequence: CASSAPGQGKYEQYF.

This rearrangement joins TRBV7-9 to TRBJ2-2. Per germline, CDR1 SEHNR and CDR2 FQNEAQ (reference sequence). This CDR3 is 15 amino acids long. The chain's CDR3 is CASSARLGNTGELFF.

The chain uses TRBV28 and TRBJ2-3; TCRdb lists TRBD2, though no DNA is available to test this call. Germline V gene data show CDR1 as MDHEN and CDR2 as SYDVKM. The CDR3 is 15 amino acids. The CDR3 sequence: CASSESGGITDTQYF.